This T cell receptor (beta chain) was sequenced for a study of blood T cell repertoires in COVID-19. In the original analysis: The authors estimated nucleated cell counts from reference gene primer amplification. TCRdb's copy holds only in-frame clones and misses some; the assay was immunoSEQ multiplex PCR. Clone size and the V and J calls come from that table; the DNA yielded D and trimming. The table shows some 240,000 clones, with 65% to 85% occurring only once. The CDR3 is 14 residues long. The J segment lost 3 bases and the V segment lost 6 bases, leaving 8 bases of the junction unmatched. Germline values: CDR1 MDHEN, CDR2 SYDVKM.

The chain recombines TRBV28 with TRBJ2-7; TRBD2 agrees at 7 bases. The sequencing sample was made of peripheral blood. The TCR sequence derives from a woman between 35 and 50 years old who had recovered from COVID-19. CDR3 nucleotides: TGTGCCAGCAGGCCTGGCGGGGGACTCTACGAGCAGTACTTC. Translation gives CASRPGGGLYEQYF.